This TCR beta chain comes out of a study of technical replicates of blood from a few donors. TCRdb keeps only in-frame clones here, not all; method: immunoSEQ multiplex PCR. Among under 85,000 clones listed, 80% to 95% were seen once. The V gene end was trimmed by 4 bases and the J gene end by 1 base; junction bases not matched to a gene: 4. CDR1 is MNHEY and CDR2 is SMNVEV in the germline V gene (reference sequence). The CDR3 is 15 amino acids. This receptor was identified in a human donor in good health. The V call is TRBV27, the J call TRBJ2-7; the match to TRBD2 covers 10 bases. The sample consisted of T cells isolated from PBMCs. In DNA, the CDR3 is TGTGCCAGCAGTTACGGGACTAGCGAATCCTACGAGCAGTACTTC. It yields the protein CASSYGTSESYEQYF.